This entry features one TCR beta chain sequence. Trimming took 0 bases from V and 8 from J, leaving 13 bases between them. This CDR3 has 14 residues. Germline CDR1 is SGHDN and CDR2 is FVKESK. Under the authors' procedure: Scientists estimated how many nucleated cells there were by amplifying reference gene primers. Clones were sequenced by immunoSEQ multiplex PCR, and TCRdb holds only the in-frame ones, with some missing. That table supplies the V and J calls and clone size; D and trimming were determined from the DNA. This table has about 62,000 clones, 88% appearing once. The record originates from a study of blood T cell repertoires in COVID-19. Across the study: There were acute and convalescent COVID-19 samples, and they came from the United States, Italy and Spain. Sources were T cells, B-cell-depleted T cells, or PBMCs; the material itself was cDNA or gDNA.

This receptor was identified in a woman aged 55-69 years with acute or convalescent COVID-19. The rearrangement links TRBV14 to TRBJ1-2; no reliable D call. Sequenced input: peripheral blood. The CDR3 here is CASSQDQSGYGYTF. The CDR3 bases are TGTGCCAGCAGCCAAGATCAGTCCGGGTACGGCTACACCTTC.